This record covers a single TCR beta chain. The antigen remains undetermined. The PCR employed 60 Vbeta primers together with 13 Jbeta primers. Some clones are missing from TCRdb's copy, which holds only in-frame ones; the method was immunoSEQ multiplex PCR. The sample includes 150,000 to 200,000 clones, around 83% of them seen just once. The data were taken from a study of cytomegalovirus exposure and HLA in healthy donors. The germline gives CDR1 SGHRS, CDR2 YFSETQ. The CDR3 covers 15 residues. The V gene end was trimmed by 3 bases and the J gene end by 3 bases; junction bases not matched to a gene: 5. Study-level points and caveats: Later work associated roughly 17,000 TCR beta sequences with HLA alleles at 0.05 false discovery rate.

Input material: PBMCs. The chain couples TRBV5-1 to TRBJ2-1; 8 bases line up with TRBD2. The sequence derives from a man aged 50 or older in good health and CMV-seropositive. The CDR3 DNA follows: TGCGCCAGCAGCTCGACTAGCGAGAGCTACAATGAGCAGTTCTTC. This codes for CASSSTSESYNEQFF. Together with reference TRBV5-1 and TRBJ2-1, the CDR3 gives the full variable domain: KAGVTQTPRYLIKTRGQQVTLSCSPISGHRSVSWYQQTPGQGLQFLFEYFSETQRNKGNFPGRFSGRQFSNSRSEMNVSTLELGDSALYLCASSSTSESYNEQFFGPGTRLTVL.